These 27 T cell receptor beta chains share one sample of origin, sequenced in a study of blood T cell repertoires in COVID-19. Profiled with immunoSEQ multiplex PCR; TCRdb holds only in-frame clones, not every one. The sample records 250,000 or so clones, about 83% being singletons. The material sequenced was PBMCs or T cells enriched from blood (not recorded which). The receptors originated from a woman between 45 and 60 years old who had recovered from COVID-19.

The rearrangement uses TRBV30 and TRBJ2-2, with TRBD2 as a possible D gene (6 bases). V lost 2 bases, J lost 4 bases, and 14 bases lay in between. Germline-derived CDR1 and CDR2 are GTSNPN and SVGIG (reference sequence). The CDR3 consists of 15 residues. The CDR3 loop reads CAWSQLSGRTGELFF. The CDR3 coding sequence is TGTGCCTGGAGTCAACTAAGCGGGCGCACCGGGGAGCTGTTTTTT.

V usage is TRBV7-9 and J usage is TRBJ2-2; 7 nucleotides align to TRBD1. This CDR3 region has 14 residues. V dropped 6 bases and J dropped 5; count of bases not matched to a gene: 6. Germline V gene lookup returns CDR1 SEHNR and CDR2 FQNEAQ (reference sequence). CDR3 region: CASRYRGKTGELFF. CDR3 coding DNA: TGTGCCAGCAGGTACAGGGGCAAAACCGGGGAGCTGTTTTTT.

There are a few counts of this clone. Other DNA sequences in this sample translate to the same CDR3. V is TRBV12-3 or TRBV12-4 and J is TRBJ1-2; 7 nucleotides match TRBD1. This CDR3 comprises 12 residues. V was pared by 4 bases and J by 5 bases, with 1 base of the junction left unmatched. CDR3 amino acids: CASSSTGYGYTF. DNA of the CDR3: TGTGCCAGCAGTTCGACAGGGTATGGCTACACCTTC.

The chain carries TRBV3-1 (or the pseudogene TRBV3-2) and TRBJ1-3, with D hard to call. Looked up from germline, CDR1 is LGHDT and CDR2 is YNNKEL (reference sequence). CDR3 length: 14 amino acids. The V end was cut by 3 bases, the J end by 0 bases, with 6 bases between. CDR3 DNA: TGTGCCAGCAGCCACTTGAGCTCTGGAAACACCATATATTTT. Translated, it gives CASSHLSSGNTIYF.

V gene TRBV5-1 combines with J gene TRBJ2-3; TRBD2 aligns across 9 bases. The CDR3 consists of 16 residues. J gave up 6 bases and V 5 bases, and 13 bases lay outside the gene matches. Germline V gene sequence: CDR1 SGHRS, CDR2 YFSETQ. The CDR3 nucleotides are TGCGCCAGCAGTCCCCGCCTGGGGCGGGGGGGGGATACGCAGTATTTT. Protein: CASSPRLGRGGDTQYF.

The V and J genes are TRBV27 and TRBJ2-3, with 9 nucleotides matching TRBD2. CDR1 and CDR2 from the germline V gene are MNHEY and SMNVEV (reference sequence). The CDR3 length is 14 residues. With 5 bases clipped from V and 7 bases from J, the junction kept 7 bases outside the gene matches. The CDR3: CASSHPGLANTQYF. CDR3 DNA: TGTGCCAGCAGTCATCCGGGACTAGCCAATACGCAGTATTTT.

The chain combines TRBV28 with TRBJ1-2, with D hard to call. Per germline, CDR1 MDHEN and CDR2 SYDVKM. V lost 6 bases, J lost 7 bases, and 9 bases lay in between. CDR3 size: 11 residues. The CDR3 DNA is TGTGCCAGCAGGGATGACTCTGGCTACACCTTC. Residues: CASRDDSGYTF.

The V and J genes are TRBV2 and TRBJ2-2, with 7 bases that match TRBD2. The V gene's germline CDR1 is SNHLY and CDR2 FYNNEI. There are 17 residues in the CDR3. With V trimmed by 4 bases and J by 2 bases, 10 bases remained unmatched. CDR3 nucleotides: TGTGCCAGCAGTGGGGAAGGCGGGAGCTCTAACACCGGGGAGCTGTTTTTT. Amino acids: CASSGEGGSSNTGELFF. Looking up the rest from reference TRBV2 and TRBJ2-2 gives the full variable domain: EPEVTQTPSHQVTQMGQEVILRCVPISNHLYFYWYRQILGQKVEFLVSFYNNEISEKSEIFDDQFSVERPDGSNFTLKIRSTKLEDSAMYFCASSGEGGSSNTGELFFGEGSRLTVL.

The rearrangement links TRBV6-6 to TRBJ2-1; D possibly corresponds to TRBD1 (5 bases). The CDR3 has 15 amino acids. Germline CDR1 MNHNY, CDR2 SVGAGI (reference sequence). Trimming cost V 2 bases and J 1 base, with 9 bases left between them. CDR3 sequence reads: CASSYGARSYNEQFF. For the CDR3, the DNA is TGTGCCAGCAGTTACGGGGCGCGTTCCTACAATGAGCAGTTCTTC.

J is TRBJ1-2 and V is TRBV27, with 8 bases matching TRBD1. The germline V gene encodes CDR1 MNHEY and CDR2 SMNVEV (reference sequence). The CDR3 covers 15 residues. V shed 6 bases, J shed 1 base, and the junction held 7 bases outside the gene matches. This CDR3 reads CASSSQGAGNYGYTF. As DNA, the CDR3 is TGTGCCAGCAGCTCCCAGGGGGCGGGTAACTATGGCTACACCTTC.

This rearrangement joins TRBV4-1 to TRBJ2-1; 8 nucleotides align to TRBD2. The CDR3 length is 19 residues. In germline, CDR1 is MGHRA, CDR2 YSYEKL. The J segment lost 6 bases and the V segment lost 2 bases, leaving 18 bases of the junction unmatched. The CDR3 reads CASSQPPGSGGREANEQFF. DNA of the CDR3: TGCGCCAGCAGCCAACCGCCGGGGAGTGGGGGGCGGGAGGCCAATGAGCAGTTCTTC.

The V call is TRBV10-3, the J call TRBJ2-7; 13 bases map to TRBD2. The germline V gene has CDR1 ENHRY and CDR2 SYGVKD. The CDR3 loop spans 15 amino acids. V gave up 1 base and J gave up 7 bases; unmatched junction bases: 4. This CDR3 reads CAISELLGLAGEQYF. CDR3 sequence (DNA): TGTGCCATCAGTGAGTTGTTGGGACTAGCGGGAGAGCAGTACTTC.

This clone was counted a few times. This sequence joins TRBV2 and TRBJ1-2; D might be TRBD1 (5 bases). CDR3 length equals 14 residues. V lost 6 bases and J 7 bases, leaving 18 bases between the germline ends. CDR1 SNHLY and CDR2 FYNNEI come from the germline V gene. CDR3 bases: TGTGCCAGCAGACTCAGCGCTCAGGGTGGTGGCTACACCTTC. Translated: CASRLSAQGGGYTF.

The chain links TRBV7-3 to TRBJ1-2; 8 nucleotides align to TRBD1. The germline gives CDR1 SGHTA, CDR2 FQGTGA. This CDR3 region has 14 residues. After removal of 5 bases from V and 8 bases from J, the junction contained 10 bases not matched to a gene. The CDR3 loop reads CASSPGSGGPGYTF. In nucleotides, the CDR3 is TGTGCCAGCAGCCCCGGATCAGGGGGCCCGGGCTACACCTTC.

This chain uses TRBV6-2 or TRBV6-3 with TRBJ1-2; unclear D gene. Germline-derived CDR1 and CDR2 are MNHEY and SVGEGT. This CDR3 is 15 amino acids long. The V gene lost 6 bases and the J gene lost 0 bases, with 14 bases spanning the gap. As DNA, the CDR3 is TGTGCCAGCAGCCAGCCCGACACAGCTAACTATGGCTACACCTTC. Encoded protein: CASSQPDTANYGYTF.

For the CDR3, the DNA is TGTGCCAGCACGACAGGGCTCGGGGAGACCCAGTACTTC. This codes for CASTTGLGETQYF. The V and J genes are TRBV18 and TRBJ2-5, with TRBD1 matching 7 bases. The trim removed 8 bases at V and 5 bases at J, leaving 8 bases unmatched. Per the germline V gene, CDR1 is KGHSH and CDR2 is LQKENI. This CDR3 contains 13 residues.

The chain has TRBV7-8 and TRBJ2-7; no clear D. This CDR3 is built from 14 residues. Germline lookup yields CDR1 SGHVS and CDR2 FQNEAQ. Trimming took 1 base from V and 3 from J, leaving 10 bases between them. CDR3 sequence (DNA): TGTGCCAGCAGCTTAGTTAACAGTGGCTACGAGCAGTACTTC. Its translation: CASSLVNSGYEQYF.

The chain joins TRBV13 to TRBJ2-2; TRBD1 matches 7 bases. The CDR3 covers 15 residues. CDR1 and CDR2 (germline): PRHDT, FYEKMQ (reference sequence). V lost 5 bases and J lost 0; bases outside the gene matches: 3. CDR3 coding DNA: TGTGCCAGCAGCACCGGGACAGCGAACACCGGGGAGCTGTTTTTT. Amino acids: CASSTGTANTGELFF.

A few counts support this clone. The chain employs TRBV4-3 and TRBJ1-5, with 10 bases matching TRBD1. CDR1 is LGHNA, CDR2 YSLEER, per germline. The length of the CDR3 is 19 residues. Trimming at V came to 0 bases and at J to 0 bases, leaving 8 bases not matched to a gene. The CDR3 loop reads CASSQDPGTGDYSNQPQHF. In nucleotides, the CDR3 is TGCGCCAGCAGCCAAGATCCGGGGACAGGGGATTATAGCAATCAGCCCCAGCATTTT.

The chain recombines TRBV10-2 with TRBJ2-7, with 7 bases aligning to TRBD2. The CDR3 contains 14 residues. The junction had 10 bases not matched to a gene; V was cut back by 8 bases and J by 3 bases. Germline V gives CDR1 WSHSY, CDR2 SAAADI. The CDR3 nucleotides are TGCGCCAGCGGGGAGGGACCGACTAACTACGAGCAGTACTTC. Translating it yields CASGEGPTNYEQYF.

The CDR3 is CASSVRGTEFDEQYF. The CDR3 coding sequence is TGTGCCAGCAGCGTCCGAGGGACAGAGTTCGACGAGCAGTACTTC. V gene TRBV9 combines with J gene TRBJ2-7; 7 bases align to TRBD1. Germline V gene data show CDR1 as SGDLS and CDR2 as YYNGEE. This CDR3 spans 15 amino acids. The trim removed 2 bases at V and 5 bases at J, leaving 10 bases unmatched.

The chain joins TRBV11-2 to TRBJ1-3; perhaps TRBD1 as D (6 bases). There are 16 residues in the CDR3. V lost 5 bases and J 0 bases, leaving 14 bases between the germline ends. In germline, CDR1 is SGHAT, CDR2 FQNNGV. CDR3 sequence: CASSRLRDNSGNTIYF. Written as DNA, the CDR3 is TGTGCCAGCAGCAGACTCCGGGACAACTCTGGAAACACCATATATTTT.

In this sample, this clone turned up a few times. The V call is TRBV6-5, the J call TRBJ1-3; D possibly corresponds to TRBD1 (6 bases). Trimming removed 5 bases at V and 4 bases at J, with 9 bases between. From germline, CDR1 is MNHEY and CDR2 SVGAGI. CDR3 length: 13 amino acids. The CDR3 DNA sequence: TGTGCCAGCAGTAGGGACATCGGAAACACCATATATTTT. As protein: CASSRDIGNTIYF.

The J gene is TRBJ2-5, the V gene TRBV4-1; D gene uncertain. The CDR3 extends over 12 amino acids. Trimming removed 0 bases from V and 4 bases from J, with 3 bases in between. Germline lookup yields CDR1 MGHRA and CDR2 YSYEKL. The CDR3 reads CASSQEAETQYF. Here the CDR3 DNA reads TGCGCCAGCAGCCAAGAGGCAGAGACCCAGTACTTC.

This rearrangement joins TRBV19 to TRBJ1-1; the match to TRBD1 covers 11 bases. This CDR3 region has 15 residues. CDR1 and CDR2 (germline): LNHDA, SQIVND (reference sequence). Trimming at V came to 6 bases and at J to 0 bases, leaving 3 bases not matched to a gene. The CDR3 sequence: CASRGTGGMNTEAFF. The CDR3 DNA reads as TGTGCCAGTAGGGGGACAGGGGGGATGAACACTGAAGCTTTCTTT.

The rearrangement joins TRBV5-1 to TRBJ2-3, with a weak D call TRBD1 (5 bases). From germline, CDR1 is SGHRS and CDR2 YFSETQ. Between the trimmed V and J ends, which lost 3 bases and 1 base, there was a span of 9 bases. The CDR3 loop spans 14 amino acids. CDR3 amino acids: CASSSVGRTDTQYF. The DNA of the CDR3 is TGCGCCAGCAGCTCGGTGGGGCGCACAGATACGCAGTATTTT.

J is TRBJ1-1 and V is TRBV28; D perhaps matches TRBD1 (5 bases). CDR1 is MDHEN, CDR2 SYDVKM, per germline. There are 14 residues in the CDR3. The germline V and J ends were trimmed by 3 bases and 5 bases, with 13 bases remaining between them. The DNA of the CDR3 is TGTGCCAGCAGTTTCCCGAATCGGGGGACTGAAGCTTTCTTT. Translating gives CASSFPNRGTEAFF.